This entry concerns a single T cell receptor (beta chain). This sample is drawn from a study of blood T cell repertoires in COVID-19. As for the study in general: From the United States, Italy and Spain came samples of acute and convalescent COVID-19.

Original data processing: Amplification of reference gene primers was used by the study to estimate nucleated cell counts. Only in-frame clones appear in the TCRdb table, and some are missing; sequencing was by immunoSEQ multiplex PCR. V, J and clone size reflect that table, while D and trimming were determined from the DNA. The sample contains about 220,000 clones, 82% of which appear only once. Participant-given clinical history determined each cohort assignment. Cohort 3 donors counted as recovered after two negative PCRs, clearance, or resolved symptoms. This CDR3 is 13 amino acids long. V was shortened by 6 bases and J by 4 bases, with 10 bases between the two germline ends.

What was sequenced was PBMCs or T cells enriched from blood (not recorded which). The sequence derives from a woman aged 55-70 years who had recovered from COVID-19. The chain recombines TRBV12-3 or TRBV12-4 with TRBJ1-5; TRBD1 is a possible D gene (5 bases). The CDR3 reads CASSYRINQPQHF. The DNA of the CDR3 is TGTGCCAGCAGCTACAGGATAAATCAGCCCCAGCATTTT.